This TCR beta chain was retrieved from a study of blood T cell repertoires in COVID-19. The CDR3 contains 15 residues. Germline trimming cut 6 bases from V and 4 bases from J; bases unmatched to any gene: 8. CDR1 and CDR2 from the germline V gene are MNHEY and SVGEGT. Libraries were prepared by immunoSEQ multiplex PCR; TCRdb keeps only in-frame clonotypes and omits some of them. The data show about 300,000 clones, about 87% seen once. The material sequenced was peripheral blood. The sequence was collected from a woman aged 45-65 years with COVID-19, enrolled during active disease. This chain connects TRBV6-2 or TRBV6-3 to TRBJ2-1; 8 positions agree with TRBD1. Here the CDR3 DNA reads TGTGCCAGCAGCCGAAGCGGACAGGGATACAATGAGCAGTTCTTC. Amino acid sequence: CASSRSGQGYNEQFF.